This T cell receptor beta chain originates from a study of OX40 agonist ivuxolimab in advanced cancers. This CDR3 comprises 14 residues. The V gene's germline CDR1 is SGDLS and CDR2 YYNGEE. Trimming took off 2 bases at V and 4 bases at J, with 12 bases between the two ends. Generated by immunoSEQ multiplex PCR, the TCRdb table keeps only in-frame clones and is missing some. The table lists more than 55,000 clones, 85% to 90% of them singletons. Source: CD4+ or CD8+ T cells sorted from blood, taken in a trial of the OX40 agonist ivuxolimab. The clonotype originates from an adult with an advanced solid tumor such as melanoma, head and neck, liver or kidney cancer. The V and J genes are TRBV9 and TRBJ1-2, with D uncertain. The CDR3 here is CASSVDPLLYGYTF. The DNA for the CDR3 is TGTGCCAGCAGCGTGGACCCTCTCCTCTATGGCTACACCTTC.